This T cell receptor beta chain was identified in a study of a mutant IDH1 vaccine in newly diagnosed glioma. The time point denotes: baseline, week 1 (first vaccination visit). Treatment of the sample: pre-vaccination baseline after standard-of-care therapy. The trim removed 1 base at V and 8 bases at J, leaving 9 bases unmatched. The CDR3 contains 17 residues. CDR1 and CDR2 (germline): LGHNA, YNFKEQ. The table came from immunoSEQ multiplex PCR; TCRdb's copy has only in-frame clones and leaves some out. The sample has tens of thousands of clones; 75% to 85% are singletons. This clone has only one observation.

The chain links TRBV4-2 to TRBJ1-5, with TRBD1 matching 12 bases. The sequence came from a middle-aged man with glioma. The starting material was PBMCs, obtained from a glioma patient treated with radiotherapy, temozolomide or both. The CDR3 region has the DNA TGTGCCAGCAGCCAAGTTAAGGGACAGGGGGCGGGAGAGCCCCAGCATTTT. Amino acid sequence: CASSQVKGQGAGEPQHF.